This is a list of T cell receptor beta chains from one sample in a study of neoadjuvant anti-PD-1 for oral cavity cancer. Clones were sequenced by immunoSEQ multiplex PCR, and TCRdb holds only the in-frame ones, with some missing. Of 14,000 to 15,000 clones in the sample, approximately 70% were seen once. Here the sequenced sample was PBMCs, taken before nivolumab (anti-PD-1) treatment. These receptors all come from a person aged 40-85 years with oral cavity squamous cell carcinoma. The CDR3 runs from the conserved cysteine through the conserved F or W. Fields, in order: CDR3 protein, CDR3 DNA, V gene, D gene, J gene, clone size. A D gene is named only where the DNA matches it firmly. Rows give clone size only sometimes, using once, few, many, or a class for an expanded clone.

CASSSGQTTSYTEAFF,TGTGCCAGCAGTTCAGGACAGACTACCTCTTACACTGAAGCTTTCTTT,TRBV6-5,-,TRBJ1-1,-
CASSSGQALTETQYF,TGTGCCAGCAGCTCGGGACAGGCACTTACGGAGACCCAGTACTTC,TRBV7-9,TRBD1,TRBJ2-5,few
CASSRTATEAFF,TGCGCCAGCAGTAGGACAGCCACTGAAGCTTTCTTT,TRBV10-2,-,TRBJ1-1,-
CASTQAKDTQYF,TGTGCCAGCACCCAGGCCAAGGATACGCAGTATTTT,TRBV6-1,-,TRBJ2-3,-
CASKNLGTGNEQYF,TGTGCCAGCAAGAACCTGGGGACAGGGAACGAGCAGTACTTC,TRBV2,TRBD1,TRBJ2-7,few
CASSSLAMSYEQYF,TGTGCCAGCAGCTCCCTCGCGATGTCGTACGAGCAGTACTTC,TRBV7-9,-,TRBJ2-7,-
CASSLGQGENTIYF,TGTGCCAGCAGCCTTGGACAGGGGGAAAACACCATATATTTT,TRBV7-9,TRBD1,TRBJ1-3,-
CASSPPSLNTGELFF,TGTGCCAGCTCACCTCCTTCATTGAACACCGGGGAGCTGTTTTTT,TRBV18,-,TRBJ2-2,few
CASSEEVRGSDTVFGYTF,TGTGCCAGCAGTGAAGAAGTCAGGGGCTCTGATACTGTTTTCGGCTACACCTTC,TRBV6-1,-,TRBJ1-2,-
CASSVYNGEAFF,TGTGCCAGCAGCGTCTACAATGGTGAAGCTTTCTTT,TRBV9,-,TRBJ1-1,-
CASSESEWEGLVETQYF,TGCGCCAGCAGTGAGTCTGAGTGGGAGGGCCTTGTGGAGACCCAGTACTTC,TRBV10-2,TRBD2,TRBJ2-5,-
CAISESTPEQYF,TGTGCCATCAGTGAGTCGACCCCAGAGCAGTACTTC,TRBV10-3,-,TRBJ2-7,-
CASGLVQSTESNQPQHF,TGTGCTAGTGGTTTGGTACAGTCGACAGAGTCCAATCAGCCCCAGCATTTT,TRBV12-5,-,TRBJ1-5,-
CASSEKGRPGTQYF,TGTGCCAGCAGTGAAAAGGGCAGGCCTGGGACCCAGTACTTC,TRBV6-1,-,TRBJ2-5,-
CASSLSRYGYTF,TGTGCCAGCAGTTTATCTCGGTATGGCTACACCTTC,TRBV28,-,TRBJ1-2,few
CASSPTGRYYEQYF,TGCGCCAGCAGCCCAACCGGACGGTACTACGAGCAGTACTTC,TRBV4-1,-,TRBJ2-7,-
CASSPRGGGTDTQYF,TGCGCCAGCAGCCCCAGGGGGGGTGGCACAGATACGCAGTATTTT,TRBV4-1,-,TRBJ2-3,-
CASSFGGADQPQHF,TGCGCCAGCAGCTTCGGGGGGGCAGATCAGCCCCAGCATTTT,TRBV5-1,-,TRBJ1-5,-
CASSLVGDQPQHF,TGTGCCAGCAGCTTAGTCGGGGATCAGCCCCAGCATTTT,TRBV7-2,-,TRBJ1-5,-
CASDRDRGRNEQFF,TGTGCCAGTGACCGGGACAGGGGGCGGAATGAGCAGTTCTTC,TRBV6-1,TRBD1,TRBJ2-1,once
CASSESGGNYGYTF,TGTGCCAGCAGTGAATCGGGGGGAAACTATGGCTACACCTTC,TRBV6-1,-,TRBJ1-2,few
CASSEYAATDTQYF,TGTGCCAGCAGTGAATACGCAGCTACAGATACGCAGTATTTT,TRBV6-1,-,TRBJ2-3,-
CASSPLGGTHNEQFF,TGTGCCAGCAGCCCCTTGGGGGGGACGCACAATGAGCAGTTCTTC,TRBV7-9,TRBD2,TRBJ2-1,-
CASSSAGADHYGQYF,TGTGCCAGTAGTTCTGCCGGGGCGGACCATTACGGGCAGTACTTC,TRBV19,-,TRBJ2-7,-
CASSLDRGSGELFF,TGTGCCAGCAGCTTGGACAGGGGCTCCGGGGAGCTGTTTTTT,TRBV7-3,TRBD1,TRBJ2-2,-
CASSFIPGLGYEQYF,TGTGCCAGCAGCTTCATCCCCGGGCTTGGCTACGAGCAGTACTTC,TRBV4-2,-,TRBJ2-7,-
CASSQAEQGAGYNEQFF,TGTGCCAGCAGCCAAGCCGAACAGGGGGCTGGCTACAATGAGCAGTTCTTC,TRBV4-2,TRBD1,TRBJ2-1,-
CASSLAQVQAVGYTF,TGTGCCAGCAGCTTAGCGCAGGTACAGGCAGTTGGCTACACCTTC,TRBV7-2,-,TRBJ1-2,-
CASSENRGGGGNSPLHF,TGTGCCAGCAGTGAAAACCGGGGAGGGGGCGGTAATTCACCCCTCCACTTT,TRBV2,TRBD1,TRBJ1-6,-
CAWSAQGRREKLFF,TGTGCCTGGAGTGCACAGGGCCGGAGGGAAAAACTGTTTTTT,TRBV30,-,TRBJ1-4,-
CASSSQVKYYNEQFF,TGTGCCAGCAGCAGCCAGGTGAAATACTACAATGAGCAGTTCTTC,TRBV2,-,TRBJ2-1,-